These T cell receptor beta chains were read from a single sample in a study of CDR3 diversity in severe acne. TCRdb reprocessed the PCR reads via MiXCR and lists one record per CDR3 protein. Found here are over 90,000 distinct CDR3 sequences, under 60% of them singletons; the top ten hold approximately 13%. The sequencing sample was made of blood. Receptors were obtained from a male donor with acne. The CDR3 runs from the conserved cysteine through the conserved F or W.

CATSGGTSGGGNTQYF	TRBV24-1	TRBJ2-3
CASSGGLAATGDTQYF	TRBV6-1	TRBJ2-3
CASSGDRGSGANVLTF	TRBV25-1	TRBJ2-6
CSVSGRVNEQFF	TRBV29-1	TRBJ2-1
CASSNYGMPLHF	TRBV7-8	TRBJ1-6
CASSFVASGPARQETQYF	TRBV11-2	TRBJ2-5
CSARNARTTDTQYF	TRBV20-1	TRBJ2-3
CASSEYRGDGYTF	TRBV10-1	TRBJ1-2
CARGRLAVSSTDTQYF	TRBV10-1	TRBJ2-3
CASSGRSGRSPYNEQFF	TRBV2	TRBJ2-1
CASSLEGSRETQYF	TRBV7-9	TRBJ2-5
CASSLYERGGSEQFF	TRBV7-3	TRBJ2-1
CASSLGRGDTQYF	TRBV27	TRBJ2-3
CASSPAGPHEQYF	TRBV11-2	TRBJ2-7
CASSLVGAGNEQFF	TRBV28	TRBJ2-1
CASSLEGTTIYF	TRBV13	TRBJ1-3
CAISDENEKLFF	TRBV10-3	TRBJ1-4
CASSPGLVTLHF	TRBV7-9	TRBJ1-6
CASSLRYNSPLHF	TRBV5-5	TRBJ1-6
CSVGASTGETQYF	TRBV29-1	TRBJ2-5
CASSPEQGLSSPLHF	TRBV4-2	TRBJ1-6
CASSLGLAGVGAQYF	TRBV7-8	TRBJ2-5
CAGGVGATGELFF	TRBV9	TRBJ2-2
CASSQASALQETQYF	TRBV7-8	TRBJ2-5
CASSRDRDTEELFF	TRBV5-6	TRBJ2-2
CASSMAVNTEAFF	TRBV5-8	TRBJ1-1
CASSPNKNYGYTF	TRBV9	TRBJ1-2
CASSLGRDQSSETQYF	TRBV7-2	TRBJ2-5
CSASSFTVSRYEQYF	TRBV20-1	TRBJ2-7
CAIRSGQGPGANVLTF	TRBV10-3	TRBJ2-6
CASSGGRALRSYEQYF	TRBV28	TRBJ2-7
CASSLEVGMGEQYF	TRBV7-9	TRBJ2-7
CASSVRDRDYEQYF	TRBV7-4	TRBJ2-7
CATSDPTSGSGGEQFF	TRBV24-1	TRBJ2-1
CASSLSTSGSYEQYF	TRBV7-6	TRBJ2-7
CASNLNGDTQYF	TRBV5-1	TRBJ2-3
CSVGRLQETQYF	TRBV29-1	TRBJ2-5
CASSQFGQYNEQFF	TRBV4-1	TRBJ2-1
CASSQEGQGAGEQYF	TRBV14	TRBJ2-7
CSAGERTSGPTWDEQYF	TRBV20-1	TRBJ2-3
CASSLGGSGGGYEQFF	TRBV7-2	TRBJ2-1
CASSEGLGGGEGSTDTQYF	TRBV7-8	TRBJ2-3
CASSLGGPSYEQYF	TRBV7-3	TRBJ2-7
CATSDPGTGDEKLFF	TRBV24-1	TRBJ1-4
CASSFPRTGENTEAFF	TRBV25-1	TRBJ1-1
CSVPGQEQYF	TRBV29-1	TRBJ2-7
CASSWEQETQYF	TRBV12-3/TRBV12-4	TRBJ2-5
CASSWGLGMNTGELFF	TRBV28	TRBJ2-2
CASTGAGNQPQHF	TRBV6-6	TRBJ1-5
CASLKGAWTEAFF	TRBV10-3	TRBJ1-1